The clone carrying this TCR beta chain showed up many times. Antigen specificity is unknown. This specimen belongs to a study of T cells after yellow fever vaccination. Study overall: SMART-Seq v4 Ultra Low Input served to prepare low-cell-number fractions. Broader study findings: After the booster, 96% of CD4 and about 90% of CD8 primary-response clones were re-detected. When the response was secondary, it was weaker but reached its peak faster, day 5 versus 15.

J lost 3 bases, V lost 3 bases, and 4 bases had no gene match. The CDR3 totals 14 residues. Germline lookup yields CDR1 SEHNR and CDR2 FQNEAQ (reference sequence). Template switching by 5'RACE produced TCR cDNA, adding a universal primer site and UMIs. TCRdb itself ran the 5' RACE reads through MiXCR, one entry per CDR3 protein. The sample holds approximately 160,000 distinct CDR3 sequences, 5.5% to 8% seen once. V is TRBV7-9 and J is TRBJ1-2; TRBD1 matches at 7 bases. The starting material was CD4+ T cells sorted from PBMCs, obtained on the day of the first yellow fever vaccination. The receptor was derived from a man aged 18 to 35 who received the YFV17D yellow fever vaccine. This CDR3 is CASSFRQGDYGYTF. The DNA of the CDR3 is TGTGCCAGCAGCTTTAGACAGGGCGACTATGGCTACACCTTC.